The following is a TCR beta chain sequence with its context. Its antigen is still unknown. The data were taken from a study of T cell repertoires in cytomegalovirus infection. Overall study findings and caveats: In two of eight donors, the top clonotype was HLA-C-restricted CMV-specific.

Trimming stripped 6 bases from V and 2 bases from J, with 10 bases between. The CDR3 runs 13 residues. TCRdb re-analysed the reads in MiXCR, keeping a single row per CDR3 protein. The data hold some 99,000 distinct CDR3 sequences, with approximately 28% observed a single time. This TCR was sampled from a human donor in good health (CMV status not recorded). Some clones in this sample may be carry-over from other donors' samples. Sequencing was performed on CD8+ T cells from cultured PBMCs, taken from culture after CMV antigen stimulation. The chain links TRBV12-3 or TRBV12-4 to TRBJ2-5; no clear D gene. This chain's CDR3 is CASSLLPQETQYF. The CDR3 nucleotides read TGTGCCAGCAGCCTCCTCCCTCAAGAGACCCAGTACTTC.